The 32 T cell receptor beta chains below come from one sample, sequenced in a study of T-cell memory formation after mild COVID-19. TCRdb reprocessed the 5' RACE reads with MiXCR, giving one entry per CDR3 protein. The table has 150,000 to 200,000 distinct CDR3 sequences, approximately 15% seen once; the top ten hold roughly 13%. The sequenced sample was PBMCs or a T cell subset sorted from them (not recorded which). These receptors were collected from an adult woman who had mild COVID-19 (a few samples of this study predate the infection). Cell type and time point are not known.

This clonotype was found a few times. The CDR3 reads CASSLTDSSTDNEQFF. Written as DNA, the CDR3 is TGTGCCAGCAGCCTTACCGACTCTTCGACAGACAATGAGCAGTTCTTC. The J gene is TRBJ2-1, the V gene TRBV12-3 or TRBV12-4; D might be TRBD1 (5 bases). V lost 6 bases to trimming and J lost 5 bases, with 20 bases between them. This CDR3 region has 16 residues.

The sample holds a few counts of this clonotype. One end of the junction is discordant with germline, which a read error may explain. The chain employs TRBV24-1 and TRBJ2-5; TRBD2 matches at 11 bases. The germline CDR1 and CDR2 sequences are KGHDR and SFDVKD. There are 16 residues in the CDR3. The CDR3 protein is CTVPGLAGGHQETQYF. CDR3 nucleotide sequence: TGCACGGTACCCGGCCTAGCGGGAGGACACCAAGAGACCCAGTACTTC.

This chain joins TRBV15 and TRBJ1-1; weak D call: TRBD1 (5 bases). The CDR3 runs 16 residues. In germline, CDR1 is LNHNV, CDR2 YYDKDF (reference sequence). V was trimmed by 8 bases and J by 0 bases, leaving 19 bases between them. The CDR3 region has the DNA TGTGCCACCGAATCCTCTATGACAGCTGTGAACACTGAAGCTTTCTTT. This gives the protein CATESSMTAVNTEAFF.

This chain joins TRBV12-3 or TRBV12-4 and TRBJ2-1; tentative D call: TRBD2 (6 bases). V lost 2 bases and J 6 bases, leaving 14 bases between the germline ends. There are 15 residues in the CDR3. The CDR3 region is CASSLQRLGANEQFF. DNA of the CDR3: TGTGCCAGCAGTTTACAGAGACTAGGGGCCAATGAGCAGTTCTTC.

This clonotype has at least ten counts. The chain has TRBV9 and TRBJ2-1; 7 bases map to TRBD1. With 5 bases clipped from V and 1 base from J, the junction kept 3 bases outside the gene matches. The CDR3 sequence is 14 residues long. Germline V lookup: CDR1 SGDLS, CDR2 YYNGEE. Here the CDR3 reads CASSAGGSYNEQFF. CDR3 DNA: TGTGCCAGCAGTGCAGGGGGATCCTACAATGAGCAGTTCTTC.

This chain connects TRBV12-3 or TRBV12-4 to TRBJ2-7; D perhaps matches TRBD1 (6 bases). The length of the CDR3 is 13 residues. V lost 7 bases and J 3 bases, leaving 13 bases between the germline ends. CDR3 sequence: CASNAGTNYEQYF. CDR3 bases: TGTGCCAGCAATGCCGGGACAAACTACGAGCAGTACTTC.

The gene calls are TRBV19 and TRBJ1-1; D remains unclear. V was cut by 6 bases and J by 0 bases, with 8 bases left in between. The CDR3 covers 13 residues. Germline V CDR1 and CDR2: LNHDA, SQIVND (reference sequence). The CDR3 loop is CASRTFMNTEAFF. CDR3 DNA: TGTGCCAGTAGGACGTTCATGAACACTGAAGCTTTCTTT.

A few counts support this clonotype. The rearrangement links TRBV5-1 to TRBJ2-5; the D gene is possibly TRBD2 (6 bases). The germline CDR1 and CDR2 sequences are SGHRS and YFSETQ. Between the trimmed V and J ends, which lost 1 base and 4 bases, there was a span of 11 bases. The CDR3 spans 14 residues. CDR3 amino acids: CASSLRQGGETQYF. Here the CDR3 DNA reads TGCGCCAGCAGCTTGAGGCAGGGAGGAGAGACCCAGTACTTC.

V is TRBV25-1 and J is TRBJ2-7; 7 bases map to TRBD2. Germline lookup yields CDR1 MGHDK and CDR2 SYGVNS. This CDR3 comprises 14 residues. After removal of 8 bases from V and 7 bases from J, the junction contained 14 bases not matched to a gene. The CDR3 loop is CASGGGSEGVEQYF. CDR3 nucleotide sequence: TGTGCCAGCGGGGGGGGGTCGGAGGGAGTAGAGCAGTACTTC.

This clonotype was recorded only once. The rearrangement joins TRBV7-9 to TRBJ1-6, with unresolved D. The V end was cut by 4 bases, the J end by 0 bases, with 13 bases between. The CDR3 is made up of 17 amino acids. CDR1 and CDR2 (germline): SEHNR, FQNEAQ (reference sequence). The DNA of the CDR3 is TGTGCCAGCAGCTCCTCCGGTAGGAGCTCCTATAATTCACCCCTCCACTTT. This encodes CASSSSGRSSYNSPLHF.

J is TRBJ2-1 and V is TRBV5-1, with 7 nucleotides matching TRBD2. V shed 1 base, J shed 9 bases, and the junction held 13 bases outside the gene matches. The CDR3 loop spans 16 amino acids. Germline V lookup: CDR1 SGHRS, CDR2 YFSETQ. CDR3 in amino acids: CASSLLGGRGAGEQFF. As DNA, the CDR3 is TGCGCCAGCAGCTTGCTGGGGGGGAGAGGCGCTGGTGAGCAGTTCTTC.

In its sample, this clonotype was seen a few times. The chain combines TRBV6-5 with TRBJ1-2; TRBD1 matches at 10 bases. J gave up 5 bases and V 6 bases, and 18 bases lay outside the gene matches. CDR1 and CDR2 from the germline V gene are MNHEY and SVGAGI. CDR3 length: 18 residues. CDR3 sequence reads: CASRPPAGQGLSRYGYTF. CDR3 coding DNA: TGTGCCAGCAGGCCCCCAGCGGGACAGGGGTTGTCACGGTATGGCTACACCTTC.

V usage is TRBV12-3 or TRBV12-4 and J usage is TRBJ2-7; possible D gene TRBD1, 6 bases. The CDR3 loop spans 14 amino acids. V gave up 4 bases and J gave up 5 bases, with 15 bases separating them. CDR3 region: CASSYNLQGNEQYF. The DNA for the CDR3 is TGTGCCAGCAGTTACAACTTACAGGGCAACGAGCAGTACTTC.

This clonotype was counted between two and nine times. The chain has TRBV12-3 or TRBV12-4 and TRBJ2-3, with 13 bases fitting TRBD2. The length of the CDR3 is 17 residues. J lost 1 base, V lost 6 bases, and 7 bases had no gene match. The CDR3 DNA sequence: TGTGCCAGCAGCCGAGACACTAGCGGGGGGGGCACAGATACGCAGTATTTT. Protein: CASSRDTSGGGTDTQYF.

The chain recombines TRBV3-1 with TRBJ2-7, with D possibly matching TRBD2 (6 bases). The CDR3 runs 14 residues. V lost 6 bases and J lost 0, with 12 bases in between. Germline V lookup: CDR1 LGHDT, CDR2 YNNKEL (reference sequence). The CDR3 nucleotides are TGTGCCAGCAGGGTTAGCGGCAGCTCCTACGAGCAGTACTTC. Translating gives CASRVSGSSYEQYF.

In its sample, this clonotype was seen a few times. The V and J genes are TRBV25-1 and TRBJ2-3; D may be TRBD1 (6 bases). The V end was cut by 7 bases, the J end by 2 bases, with 13 bases between. The CDR3 spans 14 residues. Germline assignment: CDR1 MGHDK and CDR2 SYGVNS. Here the CDR3 reads CASTLGQNTDTQYF. DNA of the CDR3: TGTGCCAGCACCCTCGGACAGAACACAGATACGCAGTATTTT.

V is TRBV20-1 and J is TRBJ2-3; TRBD2 matches 7 bases. CDR3 length equals 15 residues. Trimming took 6 bases from V and 1 from J; bases not matched to a gene: 10. Germline CDR1 reads DFQATT; CDR2 reads SNEGSKA (reference sequence). CDR3 loop: CSANSREGGTDTQYF. The CDR3 DNA follows: TGCAGTGCCAATTCCAGGGAGGGAGGCACAGATACGCAGTATTTT.

The J gene is TRBJ2-5, the V gene TRBV4-3, with D tentatively TRBD1 or TRBD2 (5 bases each). Germline V gene lookup returns CDR1 LGHNA and CDR2 YSLEER. The V end lost 0 bases, the J end lost 1 base, and 18 bases lay between the germline ends. The CDR3 has 18 residues. CDR3 in DNA: TGCGCCAGCAGCCAAGATCGGGGCGTCCTGCTGGCCCAAGAGACCCAGTACTTC. The encoded protein is CASSQDRGVLLAQETQYF.

This clonotype was found many times. The V call is TRBV3-1, the J call TRBJ2-7; D ambiguous. CDR1 is LGHDT, CDR2 YNNKEL, per germline (reference sequence). This CDR3 comprises 15 residues. Between the trimmed V and J ends, which lost 5 bases and 3 bases, there was a span of 17 bases. The CDR3 loop is CASSATGSLLYEQYF. CDR3 nucleotides: TGTGCCAGCAGCGCCACGGGCAGCCTGCTCTACGAGCAGTACTTC.

This clonotype has just a few counts. The V call is TRBV20-1, the J call TRBJ1-1; tentative D call: TRBD1 (5 bases). The CDR3 totals 13 residues. CDR1 is DFQATT and CDR2 is SNEGSKA in the germline V gene (reference sequence). V dropped 8 bases and J dropped 1 base, with 14 bases sitting between them. In DNA form, the CDR3 reads TGCAGTTCTTACCGTCAGGGGAACACTGAAGCTTTCTTT. Translated: CSSYRQGNTEAFF.

This clonotype occurred a few times. Written as DNA, the CDR3 is TGTGCCAGTAGAGGACAGCCCGAAGCTTTCTTT. Translation: CASRGQPEAFF. The chain carries TRBV19 and TRBJ1-1; a possible D gene is TRBD1 (6 bases). The germline gives CDR1 LNHDA, CDR2 SQIVND (reference sequence). With 6 bases removed from V and 8 bases from J, the gap between germline ends came to 10 bases. CDR3 size: 11 residues.

V and J are TRBV18 and TRBJ2-7, with no clear D. Germline CDR1 KGHSH, CDR2 LQKENI. The CDR3 length is 15 residues. V gave up 3 bases and J gave up 3 bases, with 15 bases separating them. For the CDR3, the DNA is TGTGCCAGCTCACCGGCTAATCGGCCCCTCTACGAGCAGTACTTC. Its translation is CASSPANRPLYEQYF.

Only a few counts were recorded for this clonotype. The chain is built from TRBV5-4 and TRBJ2-1; 7 nucleotides align to TRBD1. CDR3 size: 16 residues. After removal of 3 bases from V and 8 bases from J, the junction contained 14 bases not matched to a gene. Germline CDR1 reads SGHNT; CDR2 reads YYREEE (reference sequence). The CDR3 DNA is TGTGCCAGCAGCTGGGACCTAGTCGGGCAGGGGGATGAGCAGTTCTTC. It specifies CASSWDLVGQGDEQFF.

V gene TRBV29-1 combines with J gene TRBJ2-3; D ambiguous. The V end lost 7 bases, the J end lost 7 bases, and 15 bases lay between the germline ends. CDR1 and CDR2 (germline): SQVTM, ANQGSEA. The CDR3 consists of 12 residues. The CDR3 DNA is TGCAGCGGGGAAGCTCCGGGTTATACGCAGTATTTT. Translated, it gives CSGEAPGYTQYF.

This rearrangement joins TRBV7-3 to TRBJ2-2, with D hard to call. Trimming stripped 3 bases from V and 1 base from J, with 6 bases between. Germline V gene lookup returns CDR1 SGHTA and CDR2 FQGTGA. The CDR3 loop spans 14 amino acids. Written as DNA, the CDR3 is TGTGCCAGCAGCTTGAATAGGAACACCGGGGAGCTGTTTTTT. Translation: CASSLNRNTGELFF.

This rearrangement joins TRBV9 to TRBJ2-3; 7 nucleotides line up with TRBD2. After removal of 0 bases from V and 2 bases from J, the junction contained 3 bases not matched to a gene. Germline V gene sequence: CDR1 SGDLS, CDR2 YYNGEE. This CDR3 has 15 residues. The DNA of the CDR3 is TGTGCCAGCAGCGTAGCGGGGGGAAACACAGATACGCAGTATTTT. It is translated as CASSVAGGNTDTQYF.

The chain recombines TRBV25-1 with TRBJ2-7; perhaps D is TRBD1 or TRBD2 (6 bases each). Germline CDR1 MGHDK, CDR2 SYGVNS. Trimming pared 8 bases from V and 0 bases from J, leaving 11 bases between. The CDR3 loop spans 13 amino acids. CDR3 in amino acids: CASVPGASYEQYF. The CDR3 nucleotides are TGTGCCAGCGTTCCGGGGGCCTCCTACGAGCAGTACTTC.

This clonotype occurred a few times. The rearrangement joins TRBV11-2 to TRBJ2-3; 8 bases are a match to TRBD1. There are 16 residues in the CDR3. Germline CDR1 is SGHAT and CDR2 is FQNNGV. The V segment lost 5 bases and the J segment 1 base; nucleotides outside the gene matches: 8. The CDR3 nucleotides are TGTGCCAGCAGCCCCCCGCCGACAGGGGGCACAGATACGCAGTATTTT. Translating gives CASSPPPTGGTDTQYF.

This clonotype was picked up a small number of times. This chain links TRBV7-8 with TRBJ2-7, with D tentatively TRBD2 (5 bases). CDR3 length equals 14 residues. The germline CDR1 and CDR2 sequences are SGHVS and FQNEAQ. The V and J ends lost 5 bases and 1 base respectively, with 12 bases between them. CDR3 sequence: CASSARTGSYEQYF. The CDR3 coding sequence is TGTGCCAGCAGCGCCAGAACGGGGTCCTACGAGCAGTACTTC.

CDR3 region: CASSSPGVSLNTGELFF. CDR3 nucleotide sequence: TGTGCCAGCAGTTCCCCTGGGGTATCGCTGAACACCGGGGAGCTGTTTTTT. This rearrangement joins TRBV27 to TRBJ2-2; D remains unclear. This CDR3 is built from 17 residues. Germline V gene data show CDR1 as MNHEY and CDR2 as SMNVEV (reference sequence). Trimming removed 4 bases at V and 1 base at J, with 16 bases between.

In nucleotides, the CDR3 is TGTGCTAGTGGTTTGTTGAACACCGGGGAGCTGTTTTTT. It translates to CASGLLNTGELFF. The rearrangement links TRBV12-5 to TRBJ2-2; D unclear. The V end was cut by 2 bases, the J end by 1 base, with 2 bases between. CDR3 size: 13 residues. Germline V gene data show CDR1 as LGHNT and CDR2 as FRNRAP.

This rearrangement joins TRBV6-5 to TRBJ2-2; maybe TRBD1 (6 bases). The CDR3 runs 18 residues. CDR1 is MNHEY and CDR2 is SVGAGI in the germline V gene. Trimming left V 2 bases short and J 0 bases short, with 16 bases between. Here the CDR3 reads CASSYRLRDIANTGELFF. The CDR3 DNA is TGTGCCAGCAGTTACCGACTCCGGGACATCGCGAACACCGGGGAGCTGTTTTTT.